These T cell receptor beta chains were read from a single sample in a study of T cell responses to AZD1222 COVID-19 vaccine. Clones were sequenced by immunoSEQ multiplex PCR, and TCRdb holds only the in-frame ones, with some missing. This sample carries about 62,000 clones, about 70% of them seen once, and the ten largest clones take around 15%. The source was peripheral blood, collected on day 0 of AZD1222 vaccination. The receptors originated from an adult in good health. The CDR3 runs from the conserved cysteine through the conserved F or W. A D gene is named only where the DNA matches it firmly. Only part of the rows carry a size: once, few, many, or a class if the clone is expanded.

clone_size j_call v_call d_call cdr3_nt cdr3_aa
few TRBJ1-6 TRBV14 . TGTGCCAGCAGCCTCGGCAGCCCTTCACCCCTCCACTTT CASSLGSPSPLHF
. TRBJ2-1 TRBV10-1 TRBD1 TGCGCCAGCCCTAACCACAGGGGCTCTATCAGGGGTGAGCAGTTCTTC CASPNHRGSIRGEQFF
. TRBJ2-7 TRBV5-1 . TGCGCCAGCAGCTTCCAACAGGGCTCCTACGAGCAGTACTTC CASSFQQGSYEQYF
. TRBJ1-3 TRBV18 . TGTGCCAGCTCACGTTCGGCGGAAAGCTCTGGAAACACCATATATTTT CASSRSAESSGNTIYF
. TRBJ2-5 TRBV6-5 TRBD1 TGTGCCAGTAACAGGGGGCGCTTGGAGACCCAGTACTTC CASNRGRLETQYF
. TRBJ1-2 TRBV28 TRBD1 TGTACGACAGGGGCGGGGGACTATGGCTACACCTTC CTTGAGDYGYTF
medium-sized TRBJ1-5 TRBV6-5 . TGTGCCACCGCGTTATGGGCGGGTCAGCCCCAGCATTTT CATALWAGQPQHF
. TRBJ1-2 TRBV6-2/TRBV6-3 . TGTGCCAGCAGTTACGGGGGCAGCCTTCTCTATGGCTACACCTTC CASSYGGSLLYGYTF
. TRBJ2-3 TRBV11-3 . TGTGCCAGCAGCTTTTGGAAGGATACGCGGTATTTT CASSFWKDTRYF
few TRBJ1-1 TRBV7-9 TRBD1 TGTGCCAGCAGCCCGAGACAGGGACGAGAGGACACTGAAGCTTTCTTT CASSPRQGREDTEAFF
. TRBJ2-5 TRBV7-8 TRBD1 TGTGCCAGCAGCTTAGTGGACAGGGCGGGGAGAGAGACCCAGTACTTC CASSLVDRAGRETQYF
. TRBJ1-2 TRBV5-6 TRBD1 TGTGCCAGCAGCTTGGGAGGACAGGGGCCGGGAGGCTACACCTTC CASSLGGQGPGGYTF
. TRBJ1-1 TRBV23-1 . TGCGCCAGCAGCATAGCCCAAGCTAGGGACTTGGAAGCTTTCTTT CASSIAQARDLEAFF
. TRBJ1-5 TRBV30 . TGTGCCTGGGGTGGTACGGCAGGGGAGCAGCCCCAGCATTTT CAWGGTAGEQPQHF
. TRBJ1-1 TRBV7-6 . TGTGCCAGCAGCTTAGATGGCACAGGGGAAGCTTTCTTT CASSLDGTGEAFF
few TRBJ1-2 TRBV12-3/TRBV12-4 . TGTGCCAGCAGTTTAGGGCCTTATGGCTACACCTTC CASSLGPYGYTF
. TRBJ1-2 TRBV9 . TGTGCCAGCAGCGTAGAGGCAGGGAACTATGGCTACACCTTC CASSVEAGNYGYTF
few TRBJ2-7 TRBV7-9 TRBD1 TGTGCCAGCAGCCAAGGACAGGGGCTCGAGCAGTACTTC CASSQGQGLEQYF
. TRBJ2-7 TRBV6-5 TRBD1 TGTGCCAGCAGTCCCGGGACAGGGATGTACTTC CASSPGTGMYF
. TRBJ1-5 TRBV6-2/TRBV6-3 TRBD1 TGTGCCAGCAGTCCGACAGGGAATCAGCCCCAGCATTTT CASSPTGNQPQHF
. TRBJ2-3 TRBV7-8 . TGTGCCAGCACCAAGCGGGCGGATCCCACAGATACGCAGTATTTT CASTKRADPTDTQYF
few TRBJ2-3 TRBV7-2 TRBD2 TGTGCCAGCAGCCTAGCGGCAGATACGCAGTATTTT CASSLAADTQYF
. TRBJ1-4 TRBV5-4 . TGTGCCAGCAGCTTACGGGGTAATGAAAAACTGTTTTTT CASSLRGNEKLFF
. TRBJ2-7 TRBV27 . TGTGCCAGCGGGCCCCTTGCGGGACAGTCCTACGAGCAGTACTTC CASGPLAGQSYEQYF
. TRBJ1-1 TRBV7-9 TRBD1 TGTGCCAGCAGCACCCCCGGGACAGCTAATACCCTGAACACTGAAGCTTTCTTT CASSTPGTANTLNTEAFF
. TRBJ2-7 TRBV3-1/TRBV3-2 TRBD1 TGTGCCAGCAGCCAAGGTGGACAGGGCCCCTACGAGCAGTACTTC CASSQGGQGPYEQYF
few TRBJ2-7 TRBV27 TRBD2 TGTGCCAGCAGTTTATGGGGGGGTAGGGAGCAGTACTTC CASSLWGGREQYF
. TRBJ1-3 TRBV2 . TGTGCCAGCAGTCAAGGGATCTTCGGGAACACCATATATTTT CASSQGIFGNTIYF
. TRBJ2-1 TRBV5-4 . TGTGCCAGCAGCTGGACGGAGGGACAACAGCAGTTCTTC CASSWTEGQQQFF
. TRBJ1-4 TRBV6-5 . TGTGCCAGCAGTTACTCGATAGGGTCTAATGAAAAACTGTTTTTT CASSYSIGSNEKLFF
. TRBJ2-1 TRBV6-2/TRBV6-3 TRBD1 TGTGCCAGCAGCCCACAGGGGGGAACCTACAATGAGCAGTTCTTC CASSPQGGTYNEQFF
few TRBJ1-1 TRBV5-4 . TGTGCCAGCAGCCCGGACAGACCCACTGAAGCTTTCTTT CASSPDRPTEAFF
. TRBJ1-1 TRBV3-1/TRBV3-2 . TGTGCCAGCAGCCAAGATAAGGCCGAAGCTTTCTTT CASSQDKAEAFF
. TRBJ2-1 TRBV7-3 . TGTGCCAGCAGCCCGGGCCGAGCAAATGAGCAGTTCTTC CASSPGRANEQFF
. TRBJ2-1 TRBV19 TRBD1 TGTGCCAGTAGCGGGACAGAATACAATGAGCAGTTCTTC CASSGTEYNEQFF
. TRBJ2-1 TRBV15 TRBD1 TGTGCCAGCATGAACAGGGGATCCTACAATGAGCAGTTCTTC CASMNRGSYNEQFF
. TRBJ2-3 TRBV7-2 TRBD2 TGTGCCAGCAGCCCCCCCAGCGGGGGGCAAGATACGCAGTATTTT CASSPPSGGQDTQYF
. TRBJ2-1 TRBV27 TRBD2 TGTGCCAGCAGTTTATTTCTAGCGGGGGTTTACAATGAGCAGTTCTTC CASSLFLAGVYNEQFF
. TRBJ2-5 TRBV7-9 TRBD1 TGTGCCAGCAGCTCGCCGGGACAGCAAGAGACCCAGTACTTC CASSSPGQQETQYF
once TRBJ2-3 TRBV6-2/TRBV6-3 . TGTGCCAGCAGTTACGAGGGGCCGGGTACGCAGTATTTT CASSYEGPGTQYF
. TRBJ1-4 TRBV6-2/TRBV6-3 . TGTGCCAGCAGTTCACGACAGCCGGAGAATGAAAAACTGTTTTTT CASSSRQPENEKLFF